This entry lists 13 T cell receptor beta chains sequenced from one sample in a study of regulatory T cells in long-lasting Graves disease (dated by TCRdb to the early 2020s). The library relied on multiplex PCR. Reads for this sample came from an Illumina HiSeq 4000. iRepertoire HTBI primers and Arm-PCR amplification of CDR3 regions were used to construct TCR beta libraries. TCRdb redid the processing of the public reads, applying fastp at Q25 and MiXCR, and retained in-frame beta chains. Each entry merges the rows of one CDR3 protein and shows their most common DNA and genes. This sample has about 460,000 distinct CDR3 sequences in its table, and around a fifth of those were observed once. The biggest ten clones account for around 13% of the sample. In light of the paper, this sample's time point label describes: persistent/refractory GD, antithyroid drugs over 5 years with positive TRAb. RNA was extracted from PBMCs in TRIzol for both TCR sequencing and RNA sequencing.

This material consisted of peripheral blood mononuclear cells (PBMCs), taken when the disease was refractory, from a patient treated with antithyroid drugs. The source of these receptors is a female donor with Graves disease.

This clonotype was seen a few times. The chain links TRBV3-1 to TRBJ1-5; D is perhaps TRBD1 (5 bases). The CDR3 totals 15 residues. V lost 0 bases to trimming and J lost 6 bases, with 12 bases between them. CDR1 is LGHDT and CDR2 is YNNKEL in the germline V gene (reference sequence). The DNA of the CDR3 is TGTGCCAGCAGCCAAGATTTCTCAGGGAGTCAGCCCCAGCATTTT. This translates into CASSQDFSGSQPQHF.

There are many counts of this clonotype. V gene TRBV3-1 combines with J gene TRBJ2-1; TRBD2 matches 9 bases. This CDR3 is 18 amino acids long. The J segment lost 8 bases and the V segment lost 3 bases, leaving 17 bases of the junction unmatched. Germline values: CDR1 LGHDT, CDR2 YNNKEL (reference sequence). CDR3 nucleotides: TGTGCCAGCAGCCATTCTAGCGGGATCCCTCTCACGGGGGATGAGCAGTTCTTC. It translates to CASSHSSGIPLTGDEQFF.

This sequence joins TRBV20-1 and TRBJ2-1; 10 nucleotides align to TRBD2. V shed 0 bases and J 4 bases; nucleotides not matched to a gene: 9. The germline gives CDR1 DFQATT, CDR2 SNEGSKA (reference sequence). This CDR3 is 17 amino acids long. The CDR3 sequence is CSAREGTSGDPYNEQFF. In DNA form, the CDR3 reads TGCAGTGCTAGAGAAGGTACTAGCGGGGATCCTTACAATGAGCAGTTCTTC.

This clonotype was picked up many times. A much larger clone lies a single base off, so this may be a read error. This chain's CDR3 is CASSYQGEDGYTF. CDR3 sequence (DNA): TGTGCCAGCAGTTATCAAGGGGAGGATGGCTACACCTTC. This chain joins TRBV28 and TRBJ1-2, with a weak D call TRBD1 (5 bases). Trimming stripped 4 bases from V and 6 bases from J, with 12 bases between. There are 13 residues in the CDR3. Germline V CDR1 and CDR2: MDHEN, SYDVKM.

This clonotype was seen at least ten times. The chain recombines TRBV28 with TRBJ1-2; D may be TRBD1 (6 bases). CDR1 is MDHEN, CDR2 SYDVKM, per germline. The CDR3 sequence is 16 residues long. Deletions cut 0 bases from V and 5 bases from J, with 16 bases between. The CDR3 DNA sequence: TGTGCCAGCAGTTTATGGGAACAGGGAATAGATTATGGCTACACCTTC. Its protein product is CASSLWEQGIDYGYTF.

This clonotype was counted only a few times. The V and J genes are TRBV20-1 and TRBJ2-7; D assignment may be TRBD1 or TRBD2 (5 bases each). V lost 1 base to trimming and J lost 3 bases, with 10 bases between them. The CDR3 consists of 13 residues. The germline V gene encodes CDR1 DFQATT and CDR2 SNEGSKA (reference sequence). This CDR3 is CSARGTGLYEQYF. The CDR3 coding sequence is TGCAGTGCTAGAGGAACGGGGCTCTACGAGCAGTACTTC.

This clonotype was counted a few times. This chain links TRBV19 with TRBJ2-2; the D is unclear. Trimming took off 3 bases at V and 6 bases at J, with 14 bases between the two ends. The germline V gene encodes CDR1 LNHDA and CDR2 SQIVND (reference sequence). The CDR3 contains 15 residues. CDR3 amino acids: CASSIARSPAGELFF. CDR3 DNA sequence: TGTGCCAGTAGTATTGCGCGGAGCCCGGCCGGGGAGCTGTTTTTT.

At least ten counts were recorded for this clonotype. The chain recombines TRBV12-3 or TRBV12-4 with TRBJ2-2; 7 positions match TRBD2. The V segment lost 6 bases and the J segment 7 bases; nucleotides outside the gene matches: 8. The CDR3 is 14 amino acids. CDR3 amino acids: CASSSGTNNGELFF. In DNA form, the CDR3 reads TGTGCCAGCAGCTCCGGGACTAATAACGGGGAGCTGTTTTTT.

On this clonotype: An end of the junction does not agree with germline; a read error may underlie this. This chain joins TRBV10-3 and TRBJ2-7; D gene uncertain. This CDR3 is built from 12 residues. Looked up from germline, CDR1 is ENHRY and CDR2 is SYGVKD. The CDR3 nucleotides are TGTGCCGTCAGTGAGGTAAACTACGAGCAGTACTTC. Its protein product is CAVSEVNYEQYF.

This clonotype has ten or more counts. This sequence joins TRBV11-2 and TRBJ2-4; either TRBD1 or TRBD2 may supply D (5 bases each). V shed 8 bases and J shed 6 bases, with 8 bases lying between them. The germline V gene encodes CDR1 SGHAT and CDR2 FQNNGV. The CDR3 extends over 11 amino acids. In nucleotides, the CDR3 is TGTGCCAGCGTGAGGGGAAACATTCAGTACTTC. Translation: CASVRGNIQYF.

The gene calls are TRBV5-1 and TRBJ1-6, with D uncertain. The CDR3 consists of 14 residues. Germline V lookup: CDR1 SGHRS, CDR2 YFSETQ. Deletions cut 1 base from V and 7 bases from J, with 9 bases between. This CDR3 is CASSLWESNSPLHF. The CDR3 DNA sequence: TGCGCCAGCAGCTTGTGGGAGTCAAATTCACCCCTCCACTTT.

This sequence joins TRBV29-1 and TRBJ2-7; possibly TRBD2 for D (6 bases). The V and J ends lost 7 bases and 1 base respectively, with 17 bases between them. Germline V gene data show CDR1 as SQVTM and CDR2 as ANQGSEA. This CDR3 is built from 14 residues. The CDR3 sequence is CSAGFGGPSYEQYF. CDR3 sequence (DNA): TGCAGCGCTGGGTTCGGGGGACCTTCCTACGAGCAGTACTTC.

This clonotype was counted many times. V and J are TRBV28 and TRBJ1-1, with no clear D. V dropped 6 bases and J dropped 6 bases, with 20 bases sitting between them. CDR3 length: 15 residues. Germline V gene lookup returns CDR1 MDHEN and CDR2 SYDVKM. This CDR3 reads CASSSRARWFPEAFF. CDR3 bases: TGTGCCAGCAGCTCCCGGGCCCGCTGGTTCCCTGAAGCTTTCTTT.